This TCR beta chain emerged from a study of Graves' ophthalmopathy and Graves' hyperthyroidism listed by TCRdb under 2018. With regard to the full study: A patient counted as having stable hyperthyroidism if there was no progression to ophthalmopathy within 18 months of follow-up. The study used TCR beta repertoire signatures to distinguish Graves' ophthalmopathy from Graves' hyperthyroidism and to predict progression to ophthalmopathy. In total, 135 blood samples were TCR-sequenced: roughly 45 ophthalmopathy, under 85 hyperthyroidism and some 17 hyperthyroidism-to-ophthalmopathy patients. To explore V-J signatures that distinguish ophthalmopathy from hyperthyroidism, a discovery set of 90 to 100 patients was enrolled, made up of 43 with ophthalmopathy and 55 to 65 with stable hyperthyroidism. An independent validation cohort comprised fewer than 20 hyperthyroidism patients and about 16 patients who later progressed from hyperthyroidism to ophthalmopathy. In about six hyperthyroidism patients, the T-cell repertoires found in thyroid tissue were compared with those found in blood. Following sampling, methimazole starting at 30 mg daily was administered to hyperthyroidism patients, and high-dose intravenous methylprednisolone was administered to ophthalmopathy patients. Overall study outcomes, separate from this receptor: No statistical method was used to set the sample size in advance, and the investigators knew which group each participant was assigned to. In validation, the model predicted ophthalmopathy progression with about 71% sensitivity and roughly 72% specificity; 12 predicted patients were CT-confirmed with GO in a median of about 7.1 months. In cross-validation, the 13-signature model distinguished ophthalmopathy from stable hyperthyroidism with approximately 85% sensitivity and nearly 82% specificity, and in the test set the corresponding values were approximately 80% and 75%. Among expanded thyroid clonotypes with frequency above 0.001, most also showed up in blood, which suggests that blood repertoires may reflect the thyroid immune response.

Hyperthyroidism patients were newly diagnosed, were aged 18 to 65 years, and had a disease duration under 2 months. Patients with other autoimmune diseases, uncontrolled infections, pregnancy or lactation were excluded from the study. Diagnosis relied on clinical symptoms, serum thyroxine, TRAb, thyroid ultrasound and orbital computed tomography. Total RNA was extracted with Trizol reagent and quality-checked on an Agilent 2100 Bioanalyzer. Notes on this clonotype: Its antigen is not yet known. Base qualities are not recorded, but no much larger clone differs from it by a single base.

The germline V gene (reference sequence) sets CDR1 to DFQATT and CDR2 to SNEGSKA. Germline trimming: 0 bases from V, 7 bases from J; junction bases outside gene matches: 13. Measured from the cysteine to the phenylalanine, the CDR3 is 16 residues long. Only the CDR3 part of the read is kept: 48 bases, read in frame from the first base. For repertoire sequencing, the TCR beta CDR3 regions were amplified from RNA transcripts. A first-round RT-PCR used HTBI primers with the Qiagen OneStep RT-PCR kit, followed by a second-round multiplex PCR, size selection and purification. Libraries were sequenced paired-end with 100 bp reads on an Illumina HiSeq2000. In the authors' own workflow: SOAPnuke was used for read processing, and reads with adapters, uncalled bases, a mean Phred below 15, or no exact constant-primer or identifier match were discarded. COPE v1.2.5 was used to merge high-quality paired reads. Clonotypes were defined as unique nucleotide sequences and were aligned to IMGT TRB V, D and J references using MiTCR v1.1. Only V-J combinations with frequency above 0.0001 were analysed, covering 99% to 99.2% of repertoires. A TCR clonal expansion and chaos score per V-J combination was defined as the ratio of F50 clonal expansion to chaos observed in the TCRdist matrix. Features were reduced by Welch's t-statistics and random forest to around 14 V-J combinations, which fed a naive Bayes classifier. Thyroid-blood repertoire similarity was quantified with the Morisita-Horn index. The raw public reads went through TCRdb reprocessing: fastp at Q25, MiXCR clone calling, in-frame beta chains kept. Entries are consolidated by CDR3 protein sequence, retaining the most common genes and DNA. TCRdb's processing, not the study's, gives the V and J calls here. This sample gives 1 million to 1.3 million distinct CDR3 sequences in total; approximately 35% of them show up just once. Clones ranked in the top ten supply 11% of the sample.

The sample was peripheral blood or thyroid tissue (not recorded which). The TCR originated in an adult man with Graves' hyperthyroidism. The chain employs TRBV20-1 and TRBJ1-2, with 8 central nucleotides matching TRBD1. The base sequence is TGCAGTGCTAGAGATGGCCGGGGCAGGGGGCGAAGTGGCTACACCTTC. Its translation is CSARDGRGRGRSGYTF.